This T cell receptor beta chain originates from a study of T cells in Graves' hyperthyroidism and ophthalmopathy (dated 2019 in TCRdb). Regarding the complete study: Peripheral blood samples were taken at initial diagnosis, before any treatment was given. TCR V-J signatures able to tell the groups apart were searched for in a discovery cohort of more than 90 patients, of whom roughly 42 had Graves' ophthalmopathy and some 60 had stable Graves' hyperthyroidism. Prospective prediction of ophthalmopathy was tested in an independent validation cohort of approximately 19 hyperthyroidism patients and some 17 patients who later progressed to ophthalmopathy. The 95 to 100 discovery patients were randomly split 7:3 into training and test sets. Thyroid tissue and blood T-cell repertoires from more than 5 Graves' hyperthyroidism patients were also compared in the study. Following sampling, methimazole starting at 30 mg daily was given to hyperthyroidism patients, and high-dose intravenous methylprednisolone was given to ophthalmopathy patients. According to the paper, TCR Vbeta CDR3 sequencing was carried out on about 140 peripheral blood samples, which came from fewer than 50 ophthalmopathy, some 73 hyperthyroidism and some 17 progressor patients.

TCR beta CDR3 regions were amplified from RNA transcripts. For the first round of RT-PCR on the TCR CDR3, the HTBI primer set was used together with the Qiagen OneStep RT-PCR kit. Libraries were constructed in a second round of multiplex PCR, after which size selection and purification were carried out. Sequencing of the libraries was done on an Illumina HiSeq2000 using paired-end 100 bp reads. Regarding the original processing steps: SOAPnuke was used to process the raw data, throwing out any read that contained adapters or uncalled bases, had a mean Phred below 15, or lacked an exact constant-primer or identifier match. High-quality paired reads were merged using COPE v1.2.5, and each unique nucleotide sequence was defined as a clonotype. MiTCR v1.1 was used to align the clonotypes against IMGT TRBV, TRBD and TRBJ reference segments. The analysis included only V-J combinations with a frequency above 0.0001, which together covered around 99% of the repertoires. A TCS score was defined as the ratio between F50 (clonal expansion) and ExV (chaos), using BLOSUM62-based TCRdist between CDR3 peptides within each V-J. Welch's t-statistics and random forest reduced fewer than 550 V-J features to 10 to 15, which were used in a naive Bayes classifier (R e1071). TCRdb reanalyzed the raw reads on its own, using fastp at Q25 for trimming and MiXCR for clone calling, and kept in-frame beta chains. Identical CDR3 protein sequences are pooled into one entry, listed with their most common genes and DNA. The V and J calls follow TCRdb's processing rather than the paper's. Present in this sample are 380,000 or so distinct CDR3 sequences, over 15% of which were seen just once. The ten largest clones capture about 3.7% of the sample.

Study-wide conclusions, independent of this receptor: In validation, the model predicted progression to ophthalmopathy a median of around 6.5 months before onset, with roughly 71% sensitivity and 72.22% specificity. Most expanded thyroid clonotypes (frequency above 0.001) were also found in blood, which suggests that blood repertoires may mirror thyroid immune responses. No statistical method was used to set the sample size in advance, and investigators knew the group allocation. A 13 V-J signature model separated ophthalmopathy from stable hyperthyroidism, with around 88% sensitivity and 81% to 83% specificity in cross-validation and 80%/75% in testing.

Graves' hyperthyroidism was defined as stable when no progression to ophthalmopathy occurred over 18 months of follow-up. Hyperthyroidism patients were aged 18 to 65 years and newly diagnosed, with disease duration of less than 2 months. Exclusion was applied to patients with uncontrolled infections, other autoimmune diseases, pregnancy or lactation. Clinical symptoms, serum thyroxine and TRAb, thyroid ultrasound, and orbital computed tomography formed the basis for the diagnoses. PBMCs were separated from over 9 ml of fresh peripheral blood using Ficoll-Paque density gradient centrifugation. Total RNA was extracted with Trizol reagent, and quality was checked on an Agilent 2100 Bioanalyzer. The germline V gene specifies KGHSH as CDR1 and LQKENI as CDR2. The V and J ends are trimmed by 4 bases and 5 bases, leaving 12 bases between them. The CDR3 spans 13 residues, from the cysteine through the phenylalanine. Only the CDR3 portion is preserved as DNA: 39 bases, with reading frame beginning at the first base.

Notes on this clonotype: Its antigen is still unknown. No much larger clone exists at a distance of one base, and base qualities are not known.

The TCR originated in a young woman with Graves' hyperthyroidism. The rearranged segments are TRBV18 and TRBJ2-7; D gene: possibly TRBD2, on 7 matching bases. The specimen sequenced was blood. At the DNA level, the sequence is TGTGCCAGCTCACTAAGGGGGAGGGACGAGCAGTACTTC. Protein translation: CASSLRGRDEQYF. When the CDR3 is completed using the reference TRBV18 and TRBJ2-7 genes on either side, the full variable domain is NAGVMQNPRHLVRRRGQEARLRCSPMKGHSHVYWYRQLPEEGLKFMVYLQKENIIDESGMPKERFSAEFPKEGPSILRIQQVVRGDSAAYFCASSLRGRDEQYFGPGTRLTVT.